One and the same sample provided the 21 T cell receptor beta chains below, sequenced in a study of neurological immune-mediated disorders. Stated time point: longitudinal time-point 1 (baseline). TCRdb independently ran MiXCR on the 5' RACE reads; one entry per CDR3 protein. This sample yields about 57,000 distinct CDR3 sequences, of which about 10% are seen a single time; about 6.6% belongs to the top ten. The sample comprised PBMCs. All receptors derive from a male donor with HTLV-1-associated myelopathy (HAM/TSP).

For this clonotype: A single base separates this from a much larger clone, so it may be a read error. The rearrangement uses TRBV30 and TRBJ2-7; 8 nucleotides line up with TRBD1. CDR1 and CDR2 from the germline V gene are GTSNPN and SVGIG (reference sequence). This CDR3 is built from 14 residues. With V trimmed by 1 base and J by 5 bases, 7 bases remained unmatched. The CDR3 region is CAWSENRGRNEQYF. CDR3 DNA sequence: TGTGCCTGGAGTGAAAACAGGGGGAGGAACGAGCAGTACTTC.

With regard to this clonotype: Just one base apart from a much larger clone, this may be a read error. The rearrangement joins TRBV29-1 to TRBJ1-2; maybe TRBD1 (5 bases). This CDR3 contains 13 residues. Germline CDR1 SQVTM, CDR2 ANQGSEA. The CDR3 sequence: CSVEASQGRGCTF. The CDR3 region has the DNA TGCAGCGTTGAAGCTTCCCAGGGCCGGGGCTGCACCTTC.

In this sample, this clonotype turned up once. V usage is TRBV5-1 and J usage is TRBJ2-1; D may be TRBD1 (5 bases). V lost 4 bases to trimming and J lost 7 bases, with 12 bases between them. The germline gives CDR1 SGHRS, CDR2 YFSETQ. The CDR3 consists of 13 residues. The CDR3 sequence: CASSMGPKNEQFF. CDR3 in DNA: TGCGCCAGCAGCATGGGGCCGAAGAATGAGCAGTTCTTC.

This clonotype was seen many times. This chain uses TRBV7-2 with TRBJ1-5; 7 nucleotides line up with TRBD1. Losses at the gene ends were 5 bases for V and 4 bases for J; bases not matched to a gene: 8. This CDR3 is built from 15 residues. CDR1 is SGHTA, CDR2 FQGNSA, per germline. The CDR3, as DNA: TGTGCCAGCAGCCCCCAGGAGGGGGCGAATCAGCCCCAGCATTTT. This sequence encodes CASSPQEGANQPQHF.

This clonotype has a count of ten or more. The V call is TRBV4-3, the J call TRBJ1-2; perhaps TRBD1 as D (6 bases). The CDR3 spans 14 residues. Looked up from germline, CDR1 is LGHNA and CDR2 is YSLEER. Between the trimmed V and J ends, which lost 0 bases and 6 bases, there was a span of 11 bases. CDR3 sequence reads: CASSQDYRTDGYTF. Written as DNA, the CDR3 is TGCGCCAGCAGCCAAGATTATAGGACAGATGGCTACACCTTC.

This clonotype was found many times. The CDR3 reads CASSLATASYGYTF. The CDR3 DNA reads TGCGCCAGCAGCTTGGCGACGGCTTCCTATGGCTACACCTTC. The chain uses TRBV5-1 and TRBJ1-2; D uncertain. V lost 0 bases to trimming and J lost 4 bases, with 10 bases between them. CDR1 and CDR2 (germline): SGHRS, YFSETQ. CDR3 size: 14 residues.

In its sample, this clonotype was seen many times. The J gene is TRBJ1-1, the V gene TRBV11-3; weak D call: TRBD1 (5 bases). Germline V CDR1 and CDR2: SGHNT, YENEEA. The CDR3 spans 15 residues. Deletions cut 0 bases from V and 10 bases from J, with 18 bases between. The CDR3 DNA sequence: TGTGCCAGCAGCTTAGATGTTGATTTGGGACCGGGAGCTTTCTTT. Translated, it gives CASSLDVDLGPGAFF. The entire variable domain, with the rest obtained from reference TRBV11-3 and TRBJ1-1, is as follows: EAGVVQSPRYKIIEKKQPVAFWCNPISGHNTLYWYLQNLGQGPELLIRYENEEAVDDSQLPKDRFSAERLKGVDSTLKIQPAELGDSAVYLCASSLDVDLGPGAFFGQGTRLTVV.

The table lists this clonotype with a few counts. The CDR3 sequence: CASSKEIMNTEAFF. The CDR3, as DNA: TGCGCCAGCAGCAAAGAGATCATGAACACTGAAGCTTTCTTT. The V gene is TRBV10-1, the J gene TRBJ1-1, with unresolved D. CDR3 length: 14 residues. Germline V CDR1 and CDR2: WNHNN, SYGVQD (reference sequence). V lost 6 bases and J lost 0, with 11 bases in between.

This clonotype came up a few times. The chain is built from TRBV20-1 and TRBJ2-2; tentative D call: TRBD1 (6 bases). Trimming took 6 bases from V and 4 from J, leaving 12 bases between them. Germline loops: CDR1 DFQATT, CDR2 SNEGSKA (reference sequence). The CDR3 covers 13 residues. The CDR3 bases are TGCAGTGCCACTTCCAGGGGCACCGGGGAGCTGTTTTTT. This translates into CSATSRGTGELFF.

This clonotype has ten or more counts. The chain recombines TRBV20-1 with TRBJ1-1; D might be TRBD1 (5 bases). This CDR3 has 14 amino acids. Trimming left V 1 base short and J 1 base short, with 10 bases between. Germline V gives CDR1 DFQATT, CDR2 SNEGSKA (reference sequence). CDR3 DNA: TGCAGTGCTAGAGGTGTCACAGGGAACACTGAAGCTTTCTTT. Its translation is CSARGVTGNTEAFF.

The sample holds many counts of this clonotype. This chain links TRBV3-1 with TRBJ1-1; no reliable D call. This CDR3 comprises 15 residues. Trimming pared 0 bases from V and 0 bases from J, leaving 8 bases between. Looked up from germline, CDR1 is LGHDT and CDR2 is YNNKEL (reference sequence). CDR3 sequence (DNA): TGTGCCAGCAGCCAAGATTTGGCTATGAACACTGAAGCTTTCTTT. Translating gives CASSQDLAMNTEAFF.

Many counts were recorded for this clonotype. CDR3 loop: CASSFFRPSTDTQYF. As DNA, the CDR3 is TGCGCCAGCAGCTTTTTCAGGCCTAGCACAGATACGCAGTATTTT. This rearrangement joins TRBV5-1 to TRBJ2-3; no clear D. Germline V gene lookup returns CDR1 SGHRS and CDR2 YFSETQ. The CDR3 covers 15 residues. Trimming stripped 2 bases from V and 0 bases from J, with 10 bases between.

The rearrangement uses TRBV10-3 and TRBJ2-2, with D unresolved. Germline V lookup: CDR1 ENHRY, CDR2 SYGVKD. Trimming removed 2 bases at V and 0 bases at J, with 7 bases between. CDR3 length equals 15 residues. The CDR3 DNA sequence: TGTGCCATCAGTGAGACCCAGCCGAACACCGGGGAGCTGTTTTTT. It specifies CAISETQPNTGELFF.

The chain combines TRBV3-1 with TRBJ2-1; 7 bases are a match to TRBD1. Germline V gene lookup returns CDR1 LGHDT and CDR2 YNNKEL (reference sequence). This CDR3 is 14 amino acids long. Trimming cost V 7 bases and J 9 bases; bases outside gene matches: 12. CDR3 DNA: TGTGCCAGCATCCCTGGGAAAGGGGGCCGTGAGCAGTTCTTC. It specifies CASIPGKGGREQFF.

This clonotype has ten or more counts. The V and J genes are TRBV5-1 and TRBJ2-2; possibly TRBD1 for D (5 bases). The V gene's germline CDR1 is SGHRS and CDR2 YFSETQ. V shed 4 bases and J shed 6 bases, with 10 bases lying between them. The CDR3 extends over 13 amino acids. The CDR3 is CASSTQGSGELFF. DNA for the CDR3: TGCGCCAGCAGCACGCAGGGTTCCGGGGAGCTGTTTTTT.

In this sample, this clonotype turned up many times. This sequence joins TRBV20-1 and TRBJ2-2; 9 bases align to TRBD1. The V gene end was trimmed by 5 bases and the J gene end by 3 bases; junction bases not matched to a gene: 10. Germline CDR1 reads DFQATT; CDR2 reads SNEGSKA (reference sequence). The CDR3 contains 16 residues. The CDR3 DNA follows: TGCAGTGCTCGAACTGAGGACAGGGGCGACACCGGGGAGCTGTTTTTT. Its protein is CSARTEDRGDTGELFF.

This clonotype has at least ten counts. V is TRBV20-1 and J is TRBJ2-3; no clear D gene. The germline V gene encodes CDR1 DFQATT and CDR2 SNEGSKA (reference sequence). V was cut by 1 base and J by 1 base, with 12 bases left in between. The CDR3 is 15 amino acids. In DNA form, the CDR3 reads TGCAGTGCTAGAGCCGCCGGGTTCGGCACAGATACGCAGTATTTT. Translation: CSARAAGFGTDTQYF.

This clonotype was recorded at least ten times. The chain uses TRBV20-1 and TRBJ1-1; D not resolved. Germline CDR1 reads DFQATT; CDR2 reads SNEGSKA (reference sequence). V lost 2 bases to trimming and J lost 1 base, with 5 bases between them. The CDR3 totals 12 residues. CDR3 region: CSARRTNTEAFF. DNA for the CDR3: TGCAGTGCTAGACGGACGAACACTGAAGCTTTCTTT.

The gene calls are TRBV5-1 and TRBJ1-4, with 9 positions matching TRBD1. J was trimmed by 5 bases and V by 3 bases; bases with no gene match: 5. The CDR3 contains 15 residues. Germline-derived CDR1 and CDR2 are SGHRS and YFSETQ. The CDR3 loop reads CASSSGTGTNEKLFF. The DNA of the CDR3 is TGCGCCAGCAGCTCCGGGACAGGGACCAATGAAAAACTGTTTTTT.

Turning to this clonotype: This may be a read error: a much more frequent sequence differs by one nucleotide. The rearrangement uses TRBV7-9 and TRBJ1-2; D unclear. Germline loops: CDR1 SEHNR, CDR2 FQNEAQ (reference sequence). The germline V and J ends were trimmed by 0 bases and 6 bases, with 11 bases remaining between them. This CDR3 is 14 amino acids long. CDR3 nucleotide sequence: TGTGCCAGCAGCTTAGCTTATTCTCCAGATGGCTACACCTTC. The encoded protein is CASSLAYSPDGYTF.

This clonotype was observed many times. This rearrangement joins TRBV7-7 to TRBJ2-3, with D possibly being TRBD1 or TRBD2 (6 bases each). From germline, CDR1 is SSHAT and CDR2 FNYEAQ (reference sequence). This CDR3 has 13 amino acids. The ends were cut back, 3 bases at V and 5 bases at J, with 9 bases in the middle. CDR3 sequence: CASSLGGEDTQYF. CDR3 in DNA: TGTGCCAGCAGCTTGGGGGGCGAAGATACGCAGTATTTT.